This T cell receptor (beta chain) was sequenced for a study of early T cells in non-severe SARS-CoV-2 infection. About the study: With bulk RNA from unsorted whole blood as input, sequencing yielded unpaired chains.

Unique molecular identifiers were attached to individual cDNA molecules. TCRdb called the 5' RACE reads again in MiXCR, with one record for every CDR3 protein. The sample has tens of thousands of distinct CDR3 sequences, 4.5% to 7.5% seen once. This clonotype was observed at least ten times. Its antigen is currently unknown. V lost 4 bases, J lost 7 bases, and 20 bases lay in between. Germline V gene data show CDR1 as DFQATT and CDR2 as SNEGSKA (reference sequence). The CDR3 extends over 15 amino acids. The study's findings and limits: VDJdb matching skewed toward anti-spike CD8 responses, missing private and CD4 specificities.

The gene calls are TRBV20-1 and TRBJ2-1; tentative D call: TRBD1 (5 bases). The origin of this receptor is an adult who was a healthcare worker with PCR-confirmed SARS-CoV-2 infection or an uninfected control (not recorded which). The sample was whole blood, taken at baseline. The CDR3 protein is CSANTDSALGNEQFF. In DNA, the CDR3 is TGCAGTGCTAACACTGACAGTGCTTTAGGAAATGAGCAGTTCTTC.